This T cell receptor (beta chain) was identified during a study of cytotoxic CD8 clonotypes in ibrutinib-treated CLL. Turning to the study itself: Response samples were taken after a median roughly twelve months of treatment, range 6 to 36.

Points on this clone: Its antigen remains unidentified.

Per the germline V gene, CDR1 is SGHNT and CDR2 is YYREEE (reference sequence). The CDR3 sequence is 14 residues long. V was clipped by 2 bases and J by 3 bases; unmatched bases: 3. TCRdb's copy holds only in-frame clones and misses some; the assay was immunoSEQ multiplex PCR. Seen here are some 140,000 clones, 80% to 85% observed once, and the top ten hold roughly 3.3%. Study-wide points: Treatment saw public clonotypes, which were uncommon, either contract or stay stable. T-cell clonality at baseline went above that of age-matched healthy donors and rose and fell with circulating CD8+ T-cell counts.

V is TRBV5-4 and J is TRBJ2-3; 7 nucleotides match TRBD1. The source was PBMCs, collected after 24 months of ibrutinib treatment. The receptor's source is a human donor with chronic lymphocytic leukemia. The CDR3 here is CASSFEGATDTQYF. CDR3 sequence (DNA): TGTGCCAGCAGCTTTGAGGGGGCGACAGATACGCAGTATTTT.